Listed here are 29 T cell receptor beta chains from one sample, sequenced in a study of cytomegalovirus exposure and HLA in healthy donors. TCRdb's copy holds only in-frame clones and misses some; the assay was immunoSEQ multiplex PCR. The sample has almost 200,000 clones, about 81% seen once. The sample consisted of PBMCs. These receptors were obtained from a woman aged 25 to 45 in good health and CMV-seronegative.

The rearrangement uses TRBV4-1 and TRBJ1-3; D is unclear. The CDR3 consists of 16 residues. From germline, CDR1 is MGHRA and CDR2 YSYEKL. The ends were cut back, 3 bases at V and 1 base at J, with 13 bases in the middle. CDR3 region: CASSQATPASGNTIYF. CDR3 DNA sequence: TGCGCCAGCAGCCAGGCGACACCGGCTTCTGGAAACACCATATATTTT.

This chain connects TRBV7-8 to TRBJ1-2, with D possibly matching TRBD1 (6 bases). Trimming stripped 1 base from V and 4 bases from J, with 10 bases between. The CDR3 consists of 14 residues. Looked up from germline, CDR1 is SGHVS and CDR2 is FQNEAQ. This CDR3 reads CASSLDPGVYGYTF. CDR3 nucleotide sequence: TGTGCCAGCAGCTTAGACCCAGGGGTCTATGGCTACACCTTC.

The chain is built from TRBV7-6 and TRBJ2-3; 11 nucleotides agree with TRBD2. The V gene's germline CDR1 is SGHVS and CDR2 FNYEAQ. This CDR3 has 18 amino acids. Losses at the gene ends were 4 bases for V and 3 bases for J; bases not matched to a gene: 12. CDR3 bases: TGTGCCAGCAGCTCACCATATAGCGGGAGGGGTAGGACAGATACGCAGTATTTT. Encoded protein: CASSSPYSGRGRTDTQYF.

This clone was picked up one time. This chain links TRBV30 with TRBJ2-5; D is perhaps TRBD2 (5 bases). This CDR3 region has 12 residues. The germline V gene has CDR1 GTSNPN and CDR2 SVGIG (reference sequence). V lost 5 bases and J lost 5, with 12 bases in between. The CDR3 coding sequence is TGTGCCTGGGCCCGGACTGTGGAGACCCAGTACTTC. Translation gives CAWARTVETQYF.

The chain links TRBV19 to TRBJ2-5; D is possibly TRBD2 (7 bases). Trimming removed 6 bases from V and 5 bases from J, with 16 bases in between. The germline CDR1 and CDR2 sequences are LNHDA and SQIVND (reference sequence). This CDR3 is built from 14 residues. The CDR3 loop is CASSPGGLRETQYF. Here the CDR3 DNA reads TGTGCCAGTAGCCCGGGGGGCCTTCGGGAGACCCAGTACTTC.

The chain has TRBV6-5 and TRBJ2-5; D remains unclear. The germline V gene encodes CDR1 MNHEY and CDR2 SVGAGI. CDR3 size: 12 residues. V was pared by 0 bases and J by 5 bases, with 4 bases between. CDR3 region: CASSYSRETQYF. CDR3 in DNA: TGTGCCAGCAGTTACTCGAGGGAGACCCAGTACTTC.

The chain combines TRBV18 with TRBJ1-5, with D maybe TRBD1 (6 bases). The ends were cut back, 3 bases at V and 0 bases at J, with 12 bases in the middle. The CDR3 consists of 16 residues. From germline, CDR1 is KGHSH and CDR2 LQKENI. This CDR3 is CASSPLRGPSNQPQHF. The CDR3 nucleotides read TGTGCCAGCTCACCTCTCAGGGGTCCTAGCAATCAGCCCCAGCATTTT.

The chain is built from TRBV6-1 and TRBJ1-4; no firm D call. Looked up from germline, CDR1 is MNHNS and CDR2 is SASEGT. The CDR3 is 11 amino acids. V lost 5 bases and J 14 bases, leaving 12 bases between the germline ends. CDR3 DNA: TGTGCCAGCAGTTCCCTCGAGTGGCTGTTTTTT. This gives the protein CASSSLEWLFF.

This clone turned up a few times. The V gene is TRBV19, the J gene TRBJ2-7, with D possibly TRBD2 on 5 matching bases. Germline V gene data show CDR1 as LNHDA and CDR2 as SQIVND (reference sequence). The germline V and J ends were trimmed by 0 bases and 6 bases, with 18 bases remaining between them. The length of the CDR3 is 16 residues. CDR3 region: CASSIDGVSVVPEQYF. CDR3 DNA: TGTGCCAGTAGTATAGATGGTGTTAGCGTCGTTCCCGAGCAGTACTTC.

The chain joins TRBV19 to TRBJ1-1; 8 nucleotides line up with TRBD1. Per the germline V gene, CDR1 is LNHDA and CDR2 is SQIVND (reference sequence). V gave up 4 bases and J gave up 5 bases; unmatched junction bases: 6. The CDR3 contains 14 residues. The CDR3 spells CASSTVYRGTEAFF. The CDR3 region has the DNA TGTGCCAGTAGTACCGTCTACAGGGGGACTGAAGCTTTCTTT. Supplemented by reference TRBV19 and TRBJ1-1, the full variable domain reads DGGITQSPKYLFRKEGQNVTLSCEQNLNHDAMYWYRQDPGQGLRLIYYSQIVNDFQKGDIAEGYSVSREKKESFPLTVTSAQKNPTAFYLCASSTVYRGTEAFFGQGTRLTVV.

The chain is built from TRBV29-1 and TRBJ2-5, with D perhaps matching TRBD1 (6 bases). The germline V and J ends were trimmed by 7 bases and 0 bases, with 15 bases remaining between them. Per germline, CDR1 SQVTM and CDR2 ANQGSEA. The length of the CDR3 is 14 residues. The CDR3 spells CSARDTPYQETQYF. CDR3 DNA sequence: TGCAGCGCCAGGGACACCCCGTACCAAGAGACCCAGTACTTC.

This clone was picked up a small number of times. In DNA, the CDR3 is TGTGCCAGCAGCGTTGGGACAGGGGGTCAGCCCCAGCATTTT. This translates into CASSVGTGGQPQHF. The chain recombines TRBV9 with TRBJ1-5; TRBD1 aligns across 11 bases. The germline gives CDR1 SGDLS, CDR2 YYNGEE. After removal of 2 bases from V and 6 bases from J, the junction contained 1 base not matched to a gene. This CDR3 has 14 residues.

The CDR3 sequence: CASSPRNRNSPLHF. The CDR3 bases are TGTGCCAGCTCGCCCCGGAACAGAAATTCACCCCTCCACTTT. The J gene is TRBJ1-6, the V gene TRBV18; D is uncertain. The ends were cut back, 6 bases at V and 7 bases at J, with 13 bases in the middle. The CDR3 loop spans 14 amino acids. Germline lookup yields CDR1 KGHSH and CDR2 LQKENI.

V and J are TRBV25-1 and TRBJ2-5; D call uncertain. The CDR3 runs 13 residues. The V gene lost 6 bases and the J gene lost 4 bases, with 12 bases spanning the gap. Germline-derived CDR1 and CDR2 are MGHDK and SYGVNS. The CDR3 spells CASSRRSGETQYF. The CDR3 DNA reads TGTGCCAGCAGCCGTCGGAGTGGAGAGACCCAGTACTTC.

This chain connects TRBV2 to TRBJ2-6, with TRBD1 identical over 8 bases. The CDR3 covers 16 residues. Germline CDR1 reads SNHLY; CDR2 reads FYNNEI. The trim removed 0 bases at V and 4 bases at J, leaving 2 bases unmatched. The CDR3 DNA follows: TGTGCCAGCAGTGAAGCCGGACAGGGCGGGGCCAACGTCCTGACTTTC. It specifies CASSEAGQGGANVLTF.

This clone was seen only a few times. The chain is built from TRBV9 and TRBJ2-7; D might be TRBD2 (6 bases). The CDR3 is 13 amino acids. The ends were cut back, 2 bases at V and 6 bases at J, with 12 bases in the middle. Per the germline V gene, CDR1 is SGDLS and CDR2 is YYNGEE. DNA for the CDR3: TGTGCCAGCAGCGTGGAGGGGACGGGCGAGCAGTACTTC. This encodes CASSVEGTGEQYF.

The J gene is TRBJ2-3, the V gene TRBV28, with 9 bases matching TRBD1. V dropped 3 bases and J dropped 0; count of bases not matched to a gene: 1. Per germline, CDR1 MDHEN and CDR2 SYDVKM. This CDR3 has 15 amino acids. CDR3 DNA: TGTGCCAGCAGTTTGGGGACAGGGAGCACAGATACGCAGTATTTT. This codes for CASSLGTGSTDTQYF.

The chain uses TRBV9 and TRBJ1-6; no firm D call. Germline CDR1 SGDLS, CDR2 YYNGEE. V dropped 4 bases and J dropped 6 bases, with 17 bases sitting between them. The CDR3 has 16 residues. The CDR3 sequence is CASSPGSRSGNSPLHF. CDR3 DNA sequence: TGTGCCAGCAGCCCCGGTTCTCGAAGTGGTAATTCACCCCTCCACTTT.

This clone was recorded a few times. V gene TRBV2 combines with J gene TRBJ2-7; D might be TRBD2 (5 bases). Germline assignment: CDR1 SNHLY and CDR2 FYNNEI. V was clipped by 6 bases and J by 0 bases, with 15 bases between them. The CDR3 consists of 15 residues. CDR3 coding DNA: TGTGCCAGCAGCGCCGAACTAGTCCGCTCCTACGAGCAGTACTTC. Translated, it gives CASSAELVRSYEQYF.

The V call is TRBV10-3, the J call TRBJ1-5, with D maybe TRBD1 (5 bases). V lost 6 bases to trimming and J lost 3 bases, with 9 bases between them. The V gene's germline CDR1 is ENHRY and CDR2 SYGVKD. The CDR3 runs 13 residues. The CDR3: CAIRGGNNQPQHF. The CDR3 coding sequence is TGTGCCATCAGGGGGGGGAACAATCAGCCCCAGCATTTT.

The chain recombines TRBV4-1 with TRBJ1-1; D possibly corresponds to TRBD1 (5 bases). The length of the CDR3 is 15 residues. V lost 0 bases and J 5 bases, leaving 13 bases between the germline ends. In germline, CDR1 is MGHRA, CDR2 YSYEKL. The CDR3, as DNA: TGCGCCAGCAGCCAAGATTTACAGGTCGGGACTGAAGCTTTCTTT. This translates into CASSQDLQVGTEAFF.

This chain links TRBV7-3 with TRBJ2-1, with 8 positions matching TRBD2. Unmatched junction bases numbered 10, after V lost 5 bases and J lost 7 bases. This CDR3 is built from 15 residues. Germline values: CDR1 SGHTA, CDR2 FQGTGA. CDR3 nucleotide sequence: TGTGCCAGCAGCCCCCAATGGGGACTAGATAATGAGCAGTTCTTC. Its translation is CASSPQWGLDNEQFF.

This chain connects TRBV19 to TRBJ1-1, with D unresolved. Between the trimmed V and J ends, which lost 3 bases and 0 bases, there was a span of 11 bases. Germline V gene data show CDR1 as LNHDA and CDR2 as SQIVND (reference sequence). The CDR3 length is 15 residues. The CDR3 DNA follows: TGTGCCAGTAGTATGTTAACCAGGATGAACACTGAAGCTTTCTTT. Translating gives CASSMLTRMNTEAFF.

The chain combines TRBV11-2 with TRBJ1-2; D unclear. CDR3 size: 14 residues. Germline V CDR1 and CDR2: SGHAT, FQNNGV. The ends were cut back, 0 bases at V and 4 bases at J, with 9 bases in the middle. Written as DNA, the CDR3 is TGTGCCAGCAGCTTAGATCCGAGTTCCTATGGCTACACCTTC. It codes for CASSLDPSSYGYTF.

The gene calls are TRBV7-6 and TRBJ2-7, with 8 bases that match TRBD2. Looked up from germline, CDR1 is SGHVS and CDR2 is FNYEAQ. This CDR3 is built from 14 residues. The V and J ends lost 4 bases and 4 bases, in that order; junction bases with no gene match: 6. In DNA form, the CDR3 reads TGTGCCAGCAGCTCAAATAGCGGGACTTACGAGCAGTACTTC. This sequence encodes CASSSNSGTYEQYF.

V is TRBV7-6 and J is TRBJ1-2; TRBD1 agrees at 10 bases. The ends lost 5 bases at V and 4 bases at J; junction bases unmatched: 13. Germline CDR1 SGHVS, CDR2 FNYEAQ. This CDR3 comprises 17 residues. CDR3 sequence: CASSPGQGEALGYGYTF. DNA of the CDR3: TGTGCCAGCAGCCCCGGACAGGGGGAAGCTTTAGGCTATGGCTACACCTTC.

CDR3 region: CLGLAGAEVEDQYF. The CDR3 DNA follows: TGTCTTGGACTAGCGGGGGCCGAGGTTGAGGACCAGTACTTC. The chain uses TRBV7-3 and TRBJ2-5, with 13 bases fitting TRBD2. The CDR3 consists of 14 residues. Germline-derived CDR1 and CDR2 are SGHTA and FQGTGA.

The genes are TRBV5-1 and TRBJ2-7, with D perhaps matching TRBD2 (6 bases). Deletions cut 0 bases from V and 1 base from J, with 11 bases between. Germline V gene sequence: CDR1 SGHRS, CDR2 YFSETQ. The CDR3 contains 15 residues. The DNA for the CDR3 is TGCGCCAGCAGCTTGGACCAGGGAGGATCCTACGAGCAGTACTTC. It codes for CASSLDQGGSYEQYF.

The chain couples TRBV28 to TRBJ1-3, with D possibly being TRBD1 (5 bases). The germline CDR1 and CDR2 sequences are MDHEN and SYDVKM. Trimming stripped 8 bases from V and 1 base from J, with 15 bases between. This CDR3 comprises 15 residues. CDR3 DNA: TGTGCCAGCCTCGTGAGTGGGGCTTCTGGAAACACCATATATTTT. Translated: CASLVSGASGNTIYF. Looking up the rest from reference TRBV28 and TRBJ1-3 gives the full variable domain: DVKVTQSSRYLVKRTGEKVFLECVQDMDHENMFWYRQDPGLGLRLIYFSYDVKMKEKGDIPEGYSVSREKKERFSLILESASTNQTSMYLCASLVSGASGNTIYFGEGSWLTVV.